A single sample is the source of the 12 T cell receptor beta chains below, sequenced in a study of blood T cell repertoires in COVID-19. The repertoire was sequenced with immunoSEQ multiplex PCR; TCRdb's copy has only in-frame clones and lacks some. The sample has 90,000 to 120,000 clones; just over 90% are singletons. Material: peripheral blood. Source of these receptors: a man aged 60 to 69 with acute or convalescent COVID-19.

The chain links TRBV28 to TRBJ1-2; weak D call: TRBD1 (5 bases). The V end was cut by 5 bases, the J end by 4 bases, with 14 bases between. The CDR3 spans 14 residues. From germline, CDR1 is MDHEN and CDR2 SYDVKM. CDR3 sequence reads: CASSPHDSRYGYTF. The CDR3 nucleotides are TGTGCCAGCAGTCCCCACGACAGCCGCTATGGCTACACCTTC.

The J gene is TRBJ1-2, the V gene TRBV12-3 or TRBV12-4, with D unresolved. The V end lost 6 bases, the J end lost 4 bases, and 9 bases lay between the germline ends. The CDR3 is 12 amino acids. Here the CDR3 DNA reads TGTGCCAGCAGCCCCCTAGGCTATGGCTACACCTTC. Residues: CASSPLGYGYTF.

This clone was found once. The chain employs TRBV7-8 and TRBJ2-7; TRBD1 aligns across 10 bases. The CDR3 spans 14 residues. With 4 bases clipped from V and 3 bases from J, the junction kept 3 bases outside the gene matches. The V gene's germline CDR1 is SGHVS and CDR2 FQNEAQ. CDR3: CASSWRTGGYEQYF. As DNA, the CDR3 is TGTGCCAGCAGCTGGCGGACAGGGGGCTACGAGCAGTACTTC.

The J gene is TRBJ1-3, the V gene TRBV29-1; D is perhaps TRBD1 (6 bases). V was trimmed by 0 bases and J by 7 bases, leaving 19 bases between them. The CDR3 is made up of 16 amino acids. Per germline, CDR1 SQVTM and CDR2 ANQGSEA. CDR3 DNA: TGCAGCGTTGAAGATACCAGGGGCGCGAGGGGGAACACCATATATTTT. This translates into CSVEDTRGARGNTIYF.

The V and J genes are TRBV7-3 and TRBJ2-1; TRBD1 aligns across 8 bases. CDR1 and CDR2 from the germline V gene are SGHTA and FQGTGA. Trimming took 4 bases from V and 6 from J; bases not matched to a gene: 8. The CDR3 has 15 amino acids. The CDR3 bases are TGTGCCAGCAGCTCTACAGGACAGGGCCGCAATGAGCAGTTCTTC. Translation gives CASSSTGQGRNEQFF.

The rearrangement uses TRBV7-9 and TRBJ2-2; weak D call: TRBD2 (6 bases). CDR3 length equals 13 residues. Deletions cut 6 bases from V and 6 bases from J, with 11 bases between. Germline values: CDR1 SEHNR, CDR2 FQNEAQ (reference sequence). The CDR3 sequence is CASRMEGPGELFF. DNA for the CDR3: TGTGCCAGCAGAATGGAGGGTCCCGGGGAGCTGTTTTTT.

The chain is built from TRBV7-9 and TRBJ1-5, with TRBD1 as a possible D gene (6 bases). Looked up from germline, CDR1 is SEHNR and CDR2 is FQNEAQ (reference sequence). The germline V and J ends were trimmed by 3 bases and 6 bases, with 9 bases remaining between them. The CDR3 contains 13 residues. The CDR3 bases are TGTGCCAGCAGCTTTACAGGGTCTCAGCCCCAGCATTTT. Its translation: CASSFTGSQPQHF. The full variable domain, with the rest looked up from reference TRBV7-9 and TRBJ1-5, is DTGVSQNPRHKITKRGQNVTFRCDPISEHNRLYWYRQTLGQGPEFLTYFQNEAQLEKSRLLSDRFSAERPKGSFSTLEIQRTEQGDSAMYLCASSFTGSQPQHFGDGTRLSIL.

The V gene is TRBV2, the J gene TRBJ1-6, with D perhaps TRBD1 (6 bases). This CDR3 comprises 13 residues. V was cut by 7 bases and J by 6 bases, with 10 bases left in between. Germline V gene sequence: CDR1 SNHLY, CDR2 FYNNEI. The CDR3 nucleotides are TGTGCCAGCAAAGGGACACCTAATTCACCCCTCCACTTT. Residues: CASKGTPNSPLHF.

V and J are TRBV12-2 and TRBJ2-7; TRBD2, the table's D call, was not compared with the DNA. TRBV12-2 is tagged as a pseudogene. The CDR3 is 20 amino acids. The CDR3 bases are TGTGCAAGTCGCTTAGCGCTTGTGGTTCGGGGCGGGAGGGCCGAGGGCGAGCAGTACGTC. Translated, it gives CASRLALVVRGGRAEGEQYV.

As to this clone: One junction end does not reproduce the germline sequence, and a read error may be involved. The rearrangement links TRBV19 to TRBJ1-2; D perhaps matches TRBD1 (6 bases). The V gene's germline CDR1 is LNHDA and CDR2 SQIVND (reference sequence). CDR3 size: 12 residues. As DNA, the CDR3 is TGTGCCAGTAGCCCCCCAGGACAGACCCTCTCCTTC. Its protein is CASSPPGQTLSF. The complete variable domain, with remaining parts taken from reference TRBV19 and TRBJ1-2, reads DGGITQSPKYLFRKEGQNVTLSCEQNLNHDAMYWYRQDPGQGLRLIYYSQIVNDFQKGDIAEGYSVSREKKESFPLTVTSAQKNPTAFYLCASSPPGQTLSFGSGTRLTVV.

The CDR3 spells CASSQGYRAEQYF. CDR3 bases: TGTGCCAGCAGCCAGGGATACAGGGCCGAGCAGTACTTC. This rearrangement joins TRBV3-1 (or the pseudogene TRBV3-2) to TRBJ2-7; D is possibly TRBD1 (6 bases). The CDR3 is 13 amino acids. Germline V gives CDR1 LGHDT, CDR2 YNNKEL (reference sequence). The V gene lost 3 bases and the J gene lost 6 bases, with 12 bases spanning the gap.

V usage is TRBV7-8 and J usage is TRBJ2-3, with TRBD2 identical over 8 bases. J gave up 4 bases and V 1 base, and 7 bases lay outside the gene matches. Germline CDR1 reads SGHVS; CDR2 reads FQNEAQ. The CDR3 has 16 amino acids. The CDR3 spells CASSLDERELPDTQYF. CDR3 bases: TGTGCCAGCAGCTTAGACGAGCGGGAGCTACCAGATACGCAGTATTTT.